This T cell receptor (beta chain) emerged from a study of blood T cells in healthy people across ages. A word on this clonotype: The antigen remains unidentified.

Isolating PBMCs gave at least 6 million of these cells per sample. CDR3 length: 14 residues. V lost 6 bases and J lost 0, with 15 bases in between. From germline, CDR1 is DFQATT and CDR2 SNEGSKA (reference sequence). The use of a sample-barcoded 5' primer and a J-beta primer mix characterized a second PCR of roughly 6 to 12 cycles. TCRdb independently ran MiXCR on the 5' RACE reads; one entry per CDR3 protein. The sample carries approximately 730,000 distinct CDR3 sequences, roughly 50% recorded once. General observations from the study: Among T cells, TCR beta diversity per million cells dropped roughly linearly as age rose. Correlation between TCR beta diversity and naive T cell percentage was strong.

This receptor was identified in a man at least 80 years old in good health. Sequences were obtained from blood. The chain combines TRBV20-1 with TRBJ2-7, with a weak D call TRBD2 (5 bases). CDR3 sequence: CSAPPAGDSYEQYF. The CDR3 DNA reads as TGCAGTGCCCCCCCCGCGGGTGACTCCTACGAGCAGTACTTC.